This TCR beta chain stems from a study of blood T cell repertoires in COVID-19. Study information: From the United States, Italy and Spain came samples of acute and convalescent COVID-19. PBMCs, B-cell-depleted T cells, or T cells provided the cDNA or gDNA that made up the material.

V gave up 10 bases and J gave up 4 bases, with 14 bases separating them. Germline loops: CDR1 LNHDA, CDR2 SQIVND (reference sequence). The CDR3 consists of 13 residues. Authors' analysis steps: Estimation of nucleated cell counts relied on the amplification of reference gene primers. Sequencing used immunoSEQ multiplex PCR; TCRdb keeps in-frame clones, though not all of them. For V, J and clone size, that table is used; D and trimming come from the DNA. Counted here are over 200,000 clones, 75% to 90% occurring once; the ten biggest clones make up 4% to 5.5%. V gene TRBV19 combines with J gene TRBJ1-3, with D unclear. The source material was peripheral blood. This clonotype was obtained from a human donor in a cohort sampled during active COVID-19. The CDR3 region is CATQQYSGNTIYF. In nucleotides, the CDR3 is TGTGCCACCCAACAGTACTCAGGAAACACCATATATTTT.